This T cell receptor beta chain was recorded in a study of shared clonotypes between healthy human individuals (dated by TCRdb to 2019 to 2021). About the investigation overall: The cohort comprised a couple of women and a few men aged 18 to 49 years. For each donor, CD4 naive and CD4 memory were each run on three plates, CD8 naive on two plates, and CD8 memory on one plate. To increase sequencing depth and limit assay-specific biases, TCR repertoire library preparation and sequencing were carried out by different laboratories using diverse techniques. Leukapheresis yielded between about 0.94 and 10 billion PBMCs per donor. To estimate repertoire size and how much clonotype sharing occurs between individuals, the study deeply sequenced the blood TCR repertoires of several healthy adults. Overall study outcomes, separate from this receptor: Pairwise subsampling indicated that sequencing depth was expected to affect the degree of clonotype sharing among donors. Naive subsets generally had larger estimated clonotype richness than memory subsets did. Sampling was restricted to blood, and TCR repertoires in tissues likely differ from the TCR repertoires found in blood. Rarefaction of sorted-subset datasets indicated incomplete sequencing despite the large sequencing depth. The small number of donors limited the genetic and exposure-history diversity represented. Compared with non-shared clonotypes, the clonotypes found in all four sorted-subset donors had higher generation probabilities. About 5% of naive CD4, more than 3% of naive CD8, around 2.3% of memory CD4, and 0.4% of memory CD8 clonotypes were shared across four donors.

Healthy HIV-negative adults with no recently reported acute infections or vaccinations were included as donors. Every donor was a Caucasian adult living in Nashville, Tennessee, USA. CD4+ T cells were enriched through magnetic negative selection, after which naive cells were positively selected on CD45RA and the remaining negative fraction served as the memory subset. Blood was obtained by leukapheresis, after which PBMCs were separated by Ficoll-Histopaque density gradient centrifugation and cryopreserved in liquid nitrogen vapor phase. Analytical flow cytometry was used to check the purity and quantity of each magnetically sorted T cell population. Each sorted fraction had its genomic DNA isolated and then quantified by UV absorbance on a Nanodrop 2000c. In this sample, this clone turned up once. Its antigen target is currently unknown. Qualities for individual bases were not recorded, and no much larger clone is one base off.

Using the deep immunoSEQ assay, multiplex PCR amplified TCR CDR3 regions from genomic DNA. Extracted genomic DNA from each cell subset was spread evenly across all wells of several immunoSEQ 96-well plates, with each plate serving as a replicate. For sorted subsets, around 200 ng genomic DNA, equal to tens of thousands of T cell genomes, was loaded into each replicate PCR. Purified libraries were measured with a Qubit 3.0 fluorometer, size-checked on a Bioanalyzer 2100, and measured again with the KAPA Library Quantification kit. Every immunoSEQ 96-well plate was sequenced on a dedicated single-read 150-cycle Illumina NextSeq 550 flow cell. The published analysis was carried out like this. Because the immunoSEQ output included only junctional sequences and no quality scores, the filtering could not be the same as the filtering used for full-length reads. Sequences were annotated with PyIR, a Python wrapper for IgBLAST v1.9, using IMGT germline references to assign V/J genes and CDR3. Reads with weak V/J assignments (E-value above 1e-6), missing CDR3, stop codons, out-of-frame junctions, or ambiguous translated residues were removed. V3J clonotypes were defined as sequences sharing the same inferred V gene, J gene, and CDR3 amino acid sequence. Percentage overlap between repertoires was computed as shared unique clonotypes divided by the size of the smaller repertoire. RTK rarefaction, the Chao1 estimator, and Recon v2.1 estimates of unobserved clonotypes were used to assess repertoire richness. Generation probabilities were computed with OLGA for all TCRbeta clonotypes obtained by the gDNA method from several donors. The immuneACCESS repertoire file appears here via TCRdb, limited to in-frame rearrangements. These files lack a portion of the clones; in checked studies, under half of the deficit traces to unresolved V genes, and the cause of the others is not known. V and J calls plus clone size are reproduced from that table; the DNA served to infer D and trimming. Within this sample are 1.6 million or so clones, with approximately 96% of them counted one time only. The ten largest clones capture more than 0.9% of the sample.

The CDR3 numbers 13 residues from cysteine through phenylalanine. Of all the DNA, just the CDR3 is kept, 39 bases in frame from base 1. CDR1 and CDR2 (SNHLY, FYNNEI) derive from the germline V gene. V is reduced by 1 base and J by 8 bases, leaving a spacing of 9 bases between them. The chain employs TRBV2 and TRBJ2-1, and possibly TRBD2, on 5 matching bases. The sample consisted of naive CD4+ T cells sorted from blood. According to the study, the label for this sample's cell subset or site signals: CD45RA+ positively selected. This receptor was taken from a man under 40 in good health. The nucleotide sequence is TGTGCCAGCAGTGAAGGTGCTAGCTATGAGCAGTTCTTC. Translated, this is CASSEGASYEQFF. Reference TRBV2 and TRBJ2-1 genes cover what lies past the CDR3, so the full variable domain is EPEVTQTPSHQVTQMGQEVILRCVPISNHLYFYWYRQILGQKVEFLVSFYNNEISEKSEIFDDQFSVERPDGSNFTLKIRSTKLEDSAMYFCASSEGASYEQFFGPGTRLTVL.